Listed below are T cell receptor beta chains from one sample, sequenced in a study of CD8 T cells in ankylosing spondylitis. TCRdb processed the 5' RACE reads anew with MiXCR; each CDR3 protein has one entry. Of approximately 540,000 distinct CDR3 sequences in the sample, about 13% were seen once. Sequenced: blood, either unsorted or a sorted T cell fraction (not recorded which). Receptors originate from a male donor with ankylosing spondylitis. Each CDR3 is given with its conserved first and last residue. The D gene is left open where the match is weak. A clone size is listed for some rows: how often the clone was seen (once, few, many), or a class if it is expanded.

j_call: TRBJ2-3; v_call: TRBV5-1; d_call: -; clone_size: few; cdr3_length: 15; cdr3_aa: CASSREGPRGDTQYF; cdr3_nt: TGCGCCAGCAGCCGAGAGGGCCCACGTGGAGATACGCAGTATTTT
j_call: TRBJ2-1; v_call: TRBV3-1; d_call: TRBD2; clone_size: -; cdr3_length: 15; cdr3_aa: CASSQAGLARNEQFF; cdr3_nt: TGTGCCAGCAGCCAAGCCGGACTAGCTAGGAATGAGCAGTTCTTC
j_call: TRBJ2-3; v_call: TRBV12-3/TRBV12-4; d_call: -; clone_size: many; cdr3_length: 13; cdr3_aa: CASGILGTDTQYF; cdr3_nt: TGTGCCAGCGGCATTCTGGGCACAGATACGCAGTATTTT
j_call: TRBJ1-1; v_call: TRBV5-4; d_call: -; clone_size: -; cdr3_length: 15; cdr3_aa: CASSPGWGTNTEAFF; cdr3_nt: TGTGCCAGCAGCCCTGGTTGGGGGACGAACACTGAAGCTTTCTTT
j_call: TRBJ2-5; v_call: TRBV7-9; d_call: -; clone_size: -; cdr3_length: 15; cdr3_aa: CASSPWTDLRETQYF; cdr3_nt: TGTGCCAGCAGCCCCTGGACAGACTTACGAGAGACCCAGTACTTC
j_call: TRBJ1-3; v_call: TRBV5-1; d_call: -; clone_size: many; cdr3_length: 13; cdr3_aa: CASSEDGVNTIYF; cdr3_nt: TGCGCCAGCAGCGAGGACGGCGTGAACACCATATATTTT
j_call: TRBJ1-5; v_call: TRBV29-1; d_call: TRBD1; clone_size: -; cdr3_length: 13; cdr3_aa: CSVRQGFDQPQHF; cdr3_nt: TGCAGCGTCCGACAGGGATTCGATCAGCCCCAGCATTTT
j_call: TRBJ1-4; v_call: TRBV20-1; d_call: -; clone_size: many; cdr3_length: 11; cdr3_aa: CSASRNEKLFF; cdr3_nt: TGCAGTGCTTCAAGGAATGAAAAACTGTTTTTT
j_call: TRBJ1-2; v_call: TRBV10-1; d_call: -; clone_size: -; cdr3_length: 15; cdr3_aa: CASSDSTGQMGGYTF; cdr3_nt: TGCGCCAGCAGTGATTCGACCGGTCAAATGGGAGGCTACACCTTC
j_call: TRBJ2-2; v_call: TRBV14; d_call: TRBD2; clone_size: -; cdr3_length: 17; cdr3_aa: CASSQGLAGGSTGELFF; cdr3_nt: TGTGCCAGCAGCCAAGGGCTAGCGGGAGGAAGTACCGGGGAGCTGTTTTTT
j_call: TRBJ1-5; v_call: TRBV3-1; d_call: -; clone_size: -; cdr3_length: 15; cdr3_aa: CASSQGQVSNQPQHF; cdr3_nt: TGTGCCAGCAGCCAAGGACAGGTTAGCAATCAGCCCCAGCATTTT
j_call: TRBJ1-6; v_call: TRBV5-5; d_call: -; clone_size: -; cdr3_length: 17; cdr3_aa: CASSTGTQSSYNSPLHF; cdr3_nt: TGTGCCAGCAGCACAGGGACTCAAAGCTCCTATAATTCACCCCTCCACTTT
j_call: TRBJ2-1; v_call: TRBV20-1; d_call: -; clone_size: few; cdr3_length: 13; cdr3_aa: CSARPQVYNEQFF; cdr3_nt: TGCAGTGCTAGACCTCAGGTTTACAATGAGCAGTTCTTC
j_call: TRBJ2-1; v_call: TRBV25-1; d_call: TRBD2; clone_size: -; cdr3_length: 19; cdr3_aa: CASSAIGTSGGSSYNEQFF; cdr3_nt: TGTGCCAGCAGTGCGATCGGGACTAGCGGGGGAAGCTCCTACAATGAGCAGTTCTTC
j_call: TRBJ1-4; v_call: TRBV4-2; d_call: -; clone_size: many; cdr3_length: 14; cdr3_aa: CASSQEASDEKLFF; cdr3_nt: TGTGCCAGCAGCCAAGAGGCGTCGGATGAAAAACTGTTTTTT
j_call: TRBJ2-7; v_call: TRBV10-3; d_call: TRBD1; clone_size: few; cdr3_length: 16; cdr3_aa: CAIRGPGQGESYEQYF; cdr3_nt: TGTGCCATCAGGGGCCCGGGACAGGGGGAATCCTACGAGCAGTACTTC
j_call: TRBJ2-5; v_call: TRBV21-1; d_call: -; clone_size: -; cdr3_length: 13; cdr3_aa: CASSNTASGTQYF; cdr3_nt: TGTGCCAGCAGCAATACGGCTTCGGGGACCCAGTACTTC
j_call: TRBJ2-7; v_call: TRBV11-2; d_call: -; clone_size: -; cdr3_length: 13; cdr3_aa: CASSFGTSFEQYF; cdr3_nt: TGTGCCAGCAGCTTCGGGACATCTTTCGAGCAGTACTTC
j_call: TRBJ1-1; v_call: TRBV2; d_call: -; clone_size: -; cdr3_length: 12; cdr3_aa: CASCRERTEAFF; cdr3_nt: TGTGCCAGCTGCAGGGAGCGGACTGAAGCTTTCTTT
j_call: TRBJ2-7; v_call: TRBV5-5; d_call: TRBD2; clone_size: few; cdr3_length: 15; cdr3_aa: CASSQWTSGPREQYF; cdr3_nt: TGTGCCAGCTCACAGTGGACTAGCGGGCCTCGTGAGCAGTACTTC
j_call: TRBJ2-7; v_call: TRBV25-1; d_call: TRBD2; clone_size: -; cdr3_length: 16; cdr3_aa: CASSDPRREGTYEQYF; cdr3_nt: TGTGCCAGCAGTGACCCCCGGCGGGAGGGTACCTACGAGCAGTACTTC
j_call: TRBJ2-1; v_call: TRBV20-1; d_call: TRBD2; clone_size: once; cdr3_length: 17; cdr3_aa: CSARDPTSGSSYNEQFF; cdr3_nt: TGCAGTGCTAGAGATCCAACTAGCGGGAGTTCCTACAATGAGCAGTTCTTC
j_call: TRBJ2-7; v_call: TRBV7-7; d_call: -; clone_size: -; cdr3_length: 14; cdr3_aa: CASSPDTNREEQYF; cdr3_nt: TGTGCCAGCAGCCCGGACACAAATCGGGAGGAGCAGTACTTC
j_call: TRBJ2-1; v_call: TRBV4-1; d_call: TRBD2; clone_size: -; cdr3_length: 20; cdr3_aa: CASSQRSGTSGRGWDNEQFF; cdr3_nt: TGCGCCAGCAGCCAAAGAAGTGGAACTAGCGGGAGGGGTTGGGACAATGAGCAGTTCTTC
j_call: TRBJ2-5; v_call: TRBV10-3; d_call: TRBD1; clone_size: many; cdr3_length: 15; cdr3_aa: CAISESTGAGETQYF; cdr3_nt: TGTGCCATCAGTGAGTCAACAGGGGCTGGGGAGACCCAGTACTTC
j_call: TRBJ1-4; v_call: TRBV12-3/TRBV12-4; d_call: -; clone_size: -; cdr3_length: 14; cdr3_aa: CASSFLGASEKLFF; cdr3_nt: TGTGCCAGCAGTTTTTTAGGGGCGAGTGAAAAACTGTTTTTT
j_call: TRBJ2-1; v_call: TRBV20-1; d_call: TRBD2; clone_size: -; cdr3_length: 13; cdr3_aa: CSVRLAGGALQFF; cdr3_nt: TGCAGTGTGAGGCTAGCGGGAGGGGCGCTACAGTTCTTC
j_call: TRBJ1-2; v_call: TRBV15; d_call: -; clone_size: few; cdr3_length: 12; cdr3_aa: CATSSGNYGYTF; cdr3_nt: TGTGCCACCAGTTCTGGGAACTATGGCTACACCTTC
j_call: TRBJ2-5; v_call: TRBV7-8; d_call: TRBD2; clone_size: few; cdr3_length: 17; cdr3_aa: CASSPGGSSGIQETQYF; cdr3_nt: TGTGCCAGCAGCCCGGGGGGGTCTAGCGGGATTCAAGAGACCCAGTACTTC
j_call: TRBJ2-1; v_call: TRBV5-1; d_call: TRBD2; clone_size: many; cdr3_length: 16; cdr3_aa: CASSALAVGNYNEQFF; cdr3_nt: TGCGCCAGCAGCGCACTAGCGGTGGGGAATTACAATGAGCAGTTCTTC
j_call: TRBJ2-7; v_call: TRBV24-1; d_call: TRBD1; clone_size: -; cdr3_length: 14; cdr3_aa: CATSPRTGVYEQYF; cdr3_nt: TGTGCCACCAGTCCCCGGACAGGGGTCTACGAGCAGTACTTC
j_call: TRBJ1-1; v_call: TRBV12-3/TRBV12-4; d_call: -; clone_size: few; cdr3_length: 12; cdr3_aa: CASRSDFTEAFF; cdr3_nt: TGTGCCAGCAGGTCCGACTTCACTGAAGCTTTCTTT
j_call: TRBJ2-2; v_call: TRBV20-1; d_call: TRBD1; clone_size: few; cdr3_length: 14; cdr3_aa: CSALITGAAGELFF; cdr3_nt: TGCAGTGCTCTCATCACAGGGGCCGCTGGGGAGCTGTTTTTT
j_call: TRBJ2-7; v_call: TRBV7-2; d_call: -; clone_size: -; cdr3_length: 11; cdr3_aa: CASREGGTQYF; cdr3_nt: TGTGCCAGCAGGGAGGGGGGGACGCAGTACTTC
j_call: TRBJ1-1; v_call: TRBV6-5; d_call: TRBD1; clone_size: -; cdr3_length: 15; cdr3_aa: CASSYTNRGFTEAFF; cdr3_nt: TGTGCCAGCAGTTACACCAACAGGGGGTTCACTGAAGCTTTCTTT
j_call: TRBJ2-5; v_call: TRBV5-1; d_call: TRBD1; clone_size: many; cdr3_length: 14; cdr3_aa: CASSPGTGVETQYF; cdr3_nt: TGCGCCAGCAGCCCCGGGACAGGGGTAGAGACCCAGTACTTC
j_call: TRBJ2-3; v_call: TRBV7-2; d_call: TRBD2; clone_size: many; cdr3_length: 17; cdr3_aa: CASSLAGTSGSTDTQYF; cdr3_nt: TGTGCCAGCAGCTTAGCGGGGACTAGCGGGAGCACAGATACGCAGTATTTT
j_call: TRBJ2-7; v_call: TRBV10-3; d_call: TRBD2; clone_size: few; cdr3_length: 15; cdr3_aa: CAISEEHRGSYEQYF; cdr3_nt: TGTGCCATCAGTGAGGAACATCGCGGGAGCTACGAGCAGTACTTC
j_call: TRBJ1-1; v_call: TRBV6-2/TRBV6-3; d_call: -; clone_size: -; cdr3_length: 14; cdr3_aa: CASLGASQNTEAFF; cdr3_nt: TGTGCCAGCCTAGGGGCGAGCCAGAACACTGAAGCTTTCTTT
j_call: TRBJ2-1; v_call: TRBV25-1; d_call: -; clone_size: -; cdr3_length: 13; cdr3_aa: CASSDFQGPEQFF; cdr3_nt: TGTGCCAGCAGTGACTTTCAGGGGCCTGAGCAGTTCTTC
j_call: TRBJ1-1; v_call: TRBV20-1; d_call: -; clone_size: -; cdr3_length: 16; cdr3_aa: CSARGSAGGLDTEAFF; cdr3_nt: TGCAGTGCTAGAGGGTCGGCGGGGGGCCTCGACACTGAAGCTTTCTTT
j_call: TRBJ1-5; v_call: TRBV7-8; d_call: -; clone_size: -; cdr3_length: 15; cdr3_aa: CASSLSTASNQPQHF; cdr3_nt: TGTGCCAGCAGCCTAAGTACAGCTAGCAATCAGCCCCAGCATTTT
j_call: TRBJ2-3; v_call: TRBV7-9; d_call: -; clone_size: -; cdr3_length: 14; cdr3_aa: CASSFEGHGDTQYF; cdr3_nt: TGTGCCAGCAGCTTCGAGGGGCACGGCGATACGCAGTATTTT
j_call: TRBJ2-2; v_call: TRBV20-1; d_call: -; clone_size: few; cdr3_length: 15; cdr3_aa: CSARVGSANTGELFF; cdr3_nt: TGCAGTGCTAGAGTGGGCAGCGCGAACACCGGGGAGCTGTTTTTT
j_call: TRBJ1-1; v_call: TRBV29-1; d_call: -; clone_size: few; cdr3_length: 13; cdr3_aa: CSALARTATEAFF; cdr3_nt: TGCAGCGCCCTCGCGAGGACAGCCACTGAAGCTTTCTTT
j_call: TRBJ2-1; v_call: TRBV2; d_call: TRBD1; clone_size: -; cdr3_length: 18; cdr3_aa: CASRLPKTGLSSYNEQFF; cdr3_nt: TGTGCCAGCAGACTCCCCAAGACAGGGCTTAGCTCCTACAATGAGCAGTTCTTC
j_call: TRBJ1-3; v_call: TRBV24-1; d_call: TRBD1; clone_size: few; cdr3_length: 15; cdr3_aa: CATSDSGQGGNTIYF; cdr3_nt: TGTGCCACCAGTGATTCGGGACAGGGGGGAAACACCATATATTTT
j_call: TRBJ2-1; v_call: TRBV2; d_call: -; clone_size: few; cdr3_length: 12; cdr3_aa: CEGGHSYNEQFF; cdr3_nt: TGTGAGGGCGGACACTCCTACAATGAGCAGTTCTTC
j_call: TRBJ1-6; v_call: TRBV27; d_call: -; clone_size: few; cdr3_length: 16; cdr3_aa: CASTLRPLGYNSPLHF; cdr3_nt: TGTGCCAGCACCCTGAGACCCTTGGGGTATAATTCACCCCTCCACTTT
j_call: TRBJ2-3; v_call: TRBV27; d_call: TRBD2; clone_size: -; cdr3_length: 15; cdr3_aa: CASSRQLAGADTQYF; cdr3_nt: TGTGCCAGCAGTCGACAACTAGCGGGAGCAGATACGCAGTATTTT
j_call: TRBJ2-7; v_call: TRBV20-1; d_call: -; clone_size: few; cdr3_length: 14; cdr3_aa: CSAREGTASYEQYF; cdr3_nt: TGCAGTGCTAGAGAGGGGACGGCCAGCTACGAGCAGTACTTC
j_call: TRBJ2-7; v_call: TRBV18; d_call: -; clone_size: few; cdr3_length: 15; cdr3_aa: CASSPPRSRSYEQYF; cdr3_nt: TGTGCCAGCTCACCACCGAGGTCCCGCTCCTACGAGCAGTACTTC
j_call: TRBJ2-1; v_call: TRBV7-2; d_call: TRBD1; clone_size: -; cdr3_length: 14; cdr3_aa: CASSSGQGAGEQFF; cdr3_nt: TGTGCCAGCAGCTCCGGACAGGGGGCTGGTGAGCAGTTCTTC
j_call: TRBJ1-2; v_call: TRBV14; d_call: -; clone_size: -; cdr3_length: 14; cdr3_aa: CASSQGTRDYGYTF; cdr3_nt: TGTGCCAGCAGCCAAGGTACGAGGGACTATGGCTACACCTTC
j_call: TRBJ2-7; v_call: TRBV4-1; d_call: TRBD2; clone_size: few; cdr3_length: 17; cdr3_aa: CASSQGWLASGPYEQYF; cdr3_nt: TGCGCCAGCAGCCAAGGATGGTTGGCTAGCGGCCCCTACGAGCAGTACTTC
j_call: TRBJ2-1; v_call: TRBV12-3/TRBV12-4; d_call: TRBD2; clone_size: few; cdr3_length: 15; cdr3_aa: CASSRTTSGNNEQFF; cdr3_nt: TGTGCCAGCAGCCGAACGACTAGCGGCAACAATGAGCAGTTCTTC
j_call: TRBJ2-2; v_call: TRBV20-1; d_call: -; clone_size: -; cdr3_length: 14; cdr3_aa: CSASRESDTGELFF; cdr3_nt: TGCAGTGCTAGTCGGGAATCGGACACCGGGGAGCTGTTTTTT